This is a list of T cell receptor beta chains from one sample in a study of shared clonotypes between healthy human individuals. TCRdb's copy holds only in-frame clones and misses some; the assay was immunoSEQ multiplex PCR. Of approximately 740,000 clones in the sample, approximately 74% were seen once. The sequencing input was memory CD4+ T cells sorted from blood. The receptors stem from a woman aged 25 to 39 in good health. CDR3s leave out the opening cysteine and the closing phenylalanine or tryptophan. Size is omitted from some rows. Given values are once, few, many or a class for expanded clones.

>TRBJ2-1|13|TRBV5-4|-
ASRPDGSSYNEQF
>TRBJ2-1|14|TRBV4-2|-
ASSQHTSGSYNEQF
>TRBJ2-5|14|TRBV7-2|-
ASSPNVVASGETQY
>TRBJ1-1|13|TRBV7-9|-
ASSVPGGIGTEAF
>TRBJ1-1|10|TRBV19|-
ASSISGRVPF
>TRBJ1-2|13|TRBV2|-
ASSGERGINYGYT
>TRBJ1-5|14|TRBV6-1|-
ASSGGPGRSNQPQH
>TRBJ2-1|17|TRBV5-1|-
ASRSTGETSGSSYNEQF
>TRBJ2-3|12|TRBV5-1|-
ASSYQGGTDTQY
>TRBJ1-2|12|TRBV28|-
ASSSAHEAGGYT
>TRBJ2-3|14|TRBV7-9|-
ASSPGGGQGTDTQY
>TRBJ2-1|14|TRBV2|-
ASRRGGLAGGHEQF
>TRBJ2-3|13|TRBV30|-
AWGPSGISTDTQY
>TRBJ2-5|11|TRBV7-2|many
ASSLGEWETQY
>TRBJ2-3|14|TRBV19|-
ASRDFGSGHTDTQY
>TRBJ1-2|13|TRBV13|few
ASSEADGSIYGYT
>TRBJ2-7|14|TRBV5-1|-
ASRPQTQGNGYEQY
>TRBJ2-7|14|TRBV11-2|once
ASSSDRALRRNEQY
>TRBJ1-5|16|TRBV7-8|-
ASSALDRGFGSNQPQH
>TRBJ1-2|8|TRBV30|-
AWGRSGYT
>TRBJ1-1|10|TRBV5-1|-
ASSLEEGKAF
>TRBJ2-7|14|TRBV4-1|few
ASSHAGTGGSYEQY
>TRBJ2-5|15|TRBV7-2|once
ASSPVGDRGRKETQY
>TRBJ2-3|16|TRBV4-2|-
ASSQDALAGPVTDTQY
>TRBJ2-7|10|TRBV10-2|-
ASSDPQIEQY
>TRBJ2-1|13|TRBV13|-
ATGRTGTLGNEQF
>TRBJ2-3|11|TRBV7-9|-
ASSLVGTDTQY
>TRBJ1-5|12|TRBV28|-
ASKDGTANQPQH
>TRBJ2-7|11|TRBV2|few
ASGTGASYEQY
>TRBJ2-2|15|TRBV7-2|-
ASSIGLAGMWAGELF
>TRBJ2-1|14|TRBV5-1|-
ASSVGLAGVYNEQF
>TRBJ2-1|9|TRBV28|-
ASRYLDEQF
>TRBJ2-2|13|TRBV6-5|-
ASRGTGEKAGELF
>TRBJ1-1|10|TRBV28|-
ASSRAPSEAF
>TRBJ1-5|15|TRBV27|-
ASSPHRGTGFAQPQH
>TRBJ1-5|13|TRBV21-1|-
ARSLVGECNQPQH
>TRBJ2-2|11|TRBV19|-
ASSIELGGELF
>TRBJ1-2|12|TRBV7-9|-
ASSLGGLNYGYT
>TRBJ2-3|14|TRBV7-9|-
ASSLDRRSSTDTQY
>TRBJ2-2|15|TRBV5-1|-
ASTSRGGIANTGELF
>TRBJ2-7|13|TRBV7-9|-
ASRPGLAVYYEQY
>TRBJ2-5|11|TRBV7-2|-
ASSLRGQETQY
>TRBJ1-1|12|TRBV18|-
ASSVTVQNTEAF
>TRBJ1-2|9|TRBV20-1|-
SAQTEYGYT
>TRBJ2-3|13|TRBV6-6|few
ASRPPVGRADTQY
>TRBJ2-3|15|TRBV9|-
ASSLVGTSGRRDTQY
>TRBJ1-5|12|TRBV2|-
ASSEAQSNQPQH
>TRBJ2-6|18|TRBV28|few
ASSQPGTSWVGSGANVLT
>TRBJ2-7|13|TRBV5-1|-
ASSFGASEAYEQY
>TRBJ1-5|13|TRBV19|-
ASSIGTGGYQPQH
>TRBJ1-5|12|TRBV27|-
ASRPGESNQPQH
>TRBJ1-4|12|TRBV6-5|-
ASSYSTRGGKLF
>TRBJ2-3|18|TRBV9|few
ASSVASGIGLVISTDTQY
>TRBJ1-1|11|TRBV7-7|-
ASSLYQNTEAF
>TRBJ2-3|12|TRBV18|-
ASSNQGASDTQY
>TRBJ2-7|8|TRBV28|-
ASKRFEQY
>TRBJ2-1|12|TRBV19|-
ASSFMTGNNEQF